Listed below are T cell receptor beta chains from one sample, sequenced in a study of T-cell reconstitution after alpha-beta-depleted transplantation in children. TCRdb reanalysed the PCR reads using MiXCR and keeps one entry per CDR3 protein. The sample lists about 610,000 distinct CDR3 sequences, 8% to 11% occurring once. The sample was PBMCs from the stem cell graft donor, taken from the stem cell graft. Receptors were obtained from a human donor who donated a stem cell graft to a child with acute myeloid leukemia. Both conserved end residues are part of each CDR3. Fields, in order: clone size, J gene, V gene, D gene, CDR3 DNA, CDR3 protein. A D gene is named only where the DNA matches it firmly. Not every row has a clone size; where given, it reads once, few, many or a size class.

abundance: few; j_gene: TRBJ2-3; v_gene: TRBV24-1; d_gene: NA; CDR3nt: TGTGCCACCAGTGACATAACAGGGTCCACAGATACGCAGTATTTT; CDR3aa: CATSDITGSTDTQYF
abundance: few; j_gene: TRBJ2-7; v_gene: TRBV2; d_gene: TRBD2; CDR3nt: TGTGCCAGCAGCGGACTAGCGGGGGGTGTTTACGAGCAGTACTTC; CDR3aa: CASSGLAGGVYEQYF
abundance: NA; j_gene: TRBJ2-3; v_gene: TRBV2; d_gene: TRBD2; CDR3nt: TGTGCCAGCAGTGAATCTAGCGGTCCCACAGATACGCAGTATTTT; CDR3aa: CASSESSGPTDTQYF
abundance: NA; j_gene: TRBJ2-1; v_gene: TRBV27; d_gene: TRBD2; CDR3nt: TGTGCCAGCAGTTTAGGGAGGGAACTAGCGGGAGGGTCCTACAATGAGCAGTTCTTC; CDR3aa: CASSLGRELAGGSYNEQFF
abundance: few; j_gene: TRBJ2-7; v_gene: TRBV7-2; d_gene: NA; CDR3nt: TGTGCCAGCAGCTGGGGAGCGGTCCAACTTTACGAGCAGTACTTC; CDR3aa: CASSWGAVQLYEQYF
abundance: many; j_gene: TRBJ1-5; v_gene: TRBV5-5; d_gene: NA; CDR3nt: TGTGCCAGCAGCTTGGATCCGGGCGGCAATCAGCCCCAGCATTTT; CDR3aa: CASSLDPGGNQPQHF
abundance: many; j_gene: TRBJ2-3; v_gene: TRBV29-1; d_gene: TRBD2; CDR3nt: TGCAGCGTTGTGGGGGGGAGCACAGATACGCAGTATTTT; CDR3aa: CSVVGGSTDTQYF
abundance: NA; j_gene: TRBJ1-1; v_gene: TRBV21-1; d_gene: NA; CDR3nt: TGTGCCAGCAGCCTGGCCGGGACAGGGTTTATCGGCACTGAAGCTTTCTTT; CDR3aa: CASSLAGTGFIGTEAFF
abundance: NA; j_gene: TRBJ2-2; v_gene: TRBV29-1; d_gene: NA; CDR3nt: TGCAGCGTTCGTATTGGGTTCGGAACCGGGGAGCTGTTTTTT; CDR3aa: CSVRIGFGTGELFF
abundance: NA; j_gene: TRBJ1-1; v_gene: TRBV7-3; d_gene: NA; CDR3nt: TGTGCCAGCAGGACAGTGGGGGCCACTGAAGCTTTCTTT; CDR3aa: CASRTVGATEAFF
abundance: few; j_gene: TRBJ2-7; v_gene: TRBV7-9; d_gene: TRBD1; CDR3nt: TGTGCCAGCAGCTCCTGGGACAGGGACTCCGAGCAGTACTTC; CDR3aa: CASSSWDRDSEQYF
abundance: many; j_gene: TRBJ2-3; v_gene: TRBV12-5; d_gene: NA; CDR3nt: TGTGCTAGTGGTTTGGTACTAGAGGGCACAGATACGCAGTATTTT; CDR3aa: CASGLVLEGTDTQYF
abundance: NA; j_gene: TRBJ2-1; v_gene: TRBV12-3/TRBV12-4; d_gene: TRBD2; CDR3nt: TGTGCCAGCAGTTTAGAGACTAGCGAGTTCTTC; CDR3aa: CASSLETSEFF
abundance: many; j_gene: TRBJ1-3; v_gene: TRBV20-1; d_gene: NA; CDR3nt: TGCAGTGCTCCTAAGAGGCAGGGTGGCACCATATATTTT; CDR3aa: CSAPKRQGGTIYF
abundance: many; j_gene: TRBJ2-5; v_gene: TRBV20-1; d_gene: TRBD2; CDR3nt: TGCAGTGCGTACGGGAGGGCCGCCAGAGAGACCCAGTACTTC; CDR3aa: CSAYGRAARETQYF
abundance: NA; j_gene: TRBJ2-7; v_gene: TRBV18; d_gene: NA; CDR3nt: TGTGCCAGCTCACCGGGGACGGTCAGCTCCTACGAGCAGTACTTC; CDR3aa: CASSPGTVSSYEQYF
abundance: few; j_gene: TRBJ1-6; v_gene: TRBV20-1; d_gene: NA; CDR3nt: TGCAGTGCTACCCTACAGGGAAGTTATAATTCACCCCTCCACTTT; CDR3aa: CSATLQGSYNSPLHF
abundance: many; j_gene: TRBJ2-3; v_gene: TRBV12-3/TRBV12-4; d_gene: NA; CDR3nt: TGTGCCAGCAGGCCCAGAGGGGGCACAGATACGCAGTATTTT; CDR3aa: CASRPRGGTDTQYF